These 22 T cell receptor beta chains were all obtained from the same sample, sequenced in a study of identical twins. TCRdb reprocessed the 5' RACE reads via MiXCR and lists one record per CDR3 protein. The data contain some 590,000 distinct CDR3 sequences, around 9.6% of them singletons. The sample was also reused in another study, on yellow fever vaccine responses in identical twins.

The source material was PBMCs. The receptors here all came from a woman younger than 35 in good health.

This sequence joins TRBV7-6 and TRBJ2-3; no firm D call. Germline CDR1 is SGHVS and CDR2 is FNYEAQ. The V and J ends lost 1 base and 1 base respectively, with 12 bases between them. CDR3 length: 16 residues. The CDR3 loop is CASSLGLDSRTDTQYF. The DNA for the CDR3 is TGTGCCAGCAGCTTAGGTCTAGACTCACGCACAGATACGCAGTATTTT.

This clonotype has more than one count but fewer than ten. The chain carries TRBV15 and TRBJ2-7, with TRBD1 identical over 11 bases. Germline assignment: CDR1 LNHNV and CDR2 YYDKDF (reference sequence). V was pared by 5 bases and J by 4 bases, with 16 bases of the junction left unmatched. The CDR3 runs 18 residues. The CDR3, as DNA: TGTGCCACCAGCGGAGGACAGGGGGCGAATCCCTTTTTATACGAGCAGTACTTC. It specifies CATSGGQGANPFLYEQYF. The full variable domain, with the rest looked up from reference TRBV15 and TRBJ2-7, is DAMVIQNPRYQVTQFGKPVTLSCSQTLNHNVMYWYQQKSSQAPKLLFHYYDKDFNNEADTPDNFQSRRPNTSFCFLDIRSPGLGDTAMYLCATSGGQGANPFLYEQYFGPGTRLTVT.

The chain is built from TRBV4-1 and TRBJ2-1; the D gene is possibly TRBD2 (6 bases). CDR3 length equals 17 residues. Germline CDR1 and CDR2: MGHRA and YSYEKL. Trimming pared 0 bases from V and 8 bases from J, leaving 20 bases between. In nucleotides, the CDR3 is TGCGCCAGCAGCCAAGATTTGGTAGCAGGGAGGATCGATGAGCAGTTCTTC. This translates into CASSQDLVAGRIDEQFF.

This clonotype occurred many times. This chain's CDR3 is CASKLSGLDTQYF. In DNA form, the CDR3 reads TGTGCCAGCAAACTAAGTGGTTTAGATACGCAGTATTTT. The V and J genes are TRBV6-1 and TRBJ2-3; D remains ambiguous. This CDR3 has 13 amino acids. V was pared by 7 bases and J by 5 bases, with 13 bases between. Looked up from germline, CDR1 is MNHNS and CDR2 is SASEGT.

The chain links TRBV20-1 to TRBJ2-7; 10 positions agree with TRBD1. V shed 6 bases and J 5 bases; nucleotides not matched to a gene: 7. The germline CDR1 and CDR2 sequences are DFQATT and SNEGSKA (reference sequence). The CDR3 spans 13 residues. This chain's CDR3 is CSATGTGVDEQYF. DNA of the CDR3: TGCAGTGCGACCGGGACAGGGGTTGACGAGCAGTACTTC.

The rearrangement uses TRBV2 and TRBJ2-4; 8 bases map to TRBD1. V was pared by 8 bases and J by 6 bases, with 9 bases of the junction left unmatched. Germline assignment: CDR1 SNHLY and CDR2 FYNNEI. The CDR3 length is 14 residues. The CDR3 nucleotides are TGTGCCAGCTTCCGCGGACAGGGAGTAAACATTCAGTACTTC. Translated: CASFRGQGVNIQYF. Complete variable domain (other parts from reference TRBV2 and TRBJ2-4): EPEVTQTPSHQVTQMGQEVILRCVPISNHLYFYWYRQILGQKVEFLVSFYNNEISEKSEIFDDQFSVERPDGSNFTLKIRSTKLEDSAMYFCASFRGQGVNIQYFGAGTRLSVL.

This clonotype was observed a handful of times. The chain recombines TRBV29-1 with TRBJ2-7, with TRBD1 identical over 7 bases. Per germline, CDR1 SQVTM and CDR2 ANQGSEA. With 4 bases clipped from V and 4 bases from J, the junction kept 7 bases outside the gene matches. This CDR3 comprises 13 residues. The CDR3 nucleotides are TGCAGCGTTGGGACAGGAGTACCATACGAGCAGTACTTC. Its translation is CSVGTGVPYEQYF.

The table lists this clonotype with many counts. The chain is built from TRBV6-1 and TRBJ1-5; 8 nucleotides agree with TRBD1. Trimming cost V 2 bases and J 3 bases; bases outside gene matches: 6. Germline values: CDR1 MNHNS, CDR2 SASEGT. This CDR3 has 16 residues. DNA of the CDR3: TGTGCCAGCAGTGAATTTCCAGGGGGCTTCAATCAGCCCCAGCATTTT. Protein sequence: CASSEFPGGFNQPQHF.

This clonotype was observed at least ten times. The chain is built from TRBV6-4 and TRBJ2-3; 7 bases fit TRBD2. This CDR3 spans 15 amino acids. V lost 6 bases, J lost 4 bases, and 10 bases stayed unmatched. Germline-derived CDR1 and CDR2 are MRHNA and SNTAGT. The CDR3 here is CASSLLGGTADTQYF. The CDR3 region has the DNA TGTGCCAGCAGCCTTTTGGGGGGGACCGCAGATACGCAGTATTTT.

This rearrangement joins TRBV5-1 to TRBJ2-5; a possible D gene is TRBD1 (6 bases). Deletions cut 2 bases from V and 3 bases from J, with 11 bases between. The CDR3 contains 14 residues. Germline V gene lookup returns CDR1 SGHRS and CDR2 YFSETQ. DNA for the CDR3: TGCGCCAGCAGCTTCGGGACAAACGAAGAGACCCAGTACTTC. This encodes CASSFGTNEETQYF. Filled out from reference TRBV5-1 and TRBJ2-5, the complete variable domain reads KAGVTQTPRYLIKTRGQQVTLSCSPISGHRSVSWYQQTPGQGLQFLFEYFSETQRNKGNFPGRFSGRQFSNSRSEMNVSTLELGDSALYLCASSFGTNEETQYFGPGTRLLVL.

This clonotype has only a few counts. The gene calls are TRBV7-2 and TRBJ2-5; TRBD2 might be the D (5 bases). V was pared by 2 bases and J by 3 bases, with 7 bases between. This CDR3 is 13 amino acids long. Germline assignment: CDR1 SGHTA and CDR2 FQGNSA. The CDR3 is CASSLRGKETQYF. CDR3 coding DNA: TGTGCCAGCAGCTTACGGGGAAAAGAGACCCAGTACTTC.

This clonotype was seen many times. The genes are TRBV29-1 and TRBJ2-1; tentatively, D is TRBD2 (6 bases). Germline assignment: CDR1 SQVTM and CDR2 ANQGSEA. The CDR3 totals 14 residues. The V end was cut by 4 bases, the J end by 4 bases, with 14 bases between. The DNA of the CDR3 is TGCAGCGTTGTCGGGGGTACCCTATACAATGAGCAGTTCTTC. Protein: CSVVGGTLYNEQFF.

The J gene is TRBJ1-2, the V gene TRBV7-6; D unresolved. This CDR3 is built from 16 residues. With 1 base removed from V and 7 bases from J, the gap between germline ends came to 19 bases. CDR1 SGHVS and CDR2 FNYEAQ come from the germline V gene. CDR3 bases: TGTGCCAGCAGCTTAGGCAGAGGGAGCGGGAAGGGTGGCTACACCTTC. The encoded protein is CASSLGRGSGKGGYTF.

The CDR3 reads CSARDPASGRGETQYF. For the CDR3, the DNA is TGCAGTGCTAGAGATCCGGCTAGCGGGAGGGGAGAGACCCAGTACTTC. The chain recombines TRBV20-1 with TRBJ2-5; 12 bases agree with TRBD2. Germline assignment: CDR1 DFQATT and CDR2 SNEGSKA (reference sequence). V was clipped by 0 bases and J by 4 bases; unmatched bases: 6. This CDR3 comprises 16 residues.

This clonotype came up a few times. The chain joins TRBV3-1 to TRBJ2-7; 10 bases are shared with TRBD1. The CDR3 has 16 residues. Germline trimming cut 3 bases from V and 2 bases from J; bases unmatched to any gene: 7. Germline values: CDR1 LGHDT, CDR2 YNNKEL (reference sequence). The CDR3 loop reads CASSHGTGATAYEQYF. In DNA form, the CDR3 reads TGTGCCAGCAGCCACGGGACAGGGGCAACCGCCTACGAGCAGTACTTC.

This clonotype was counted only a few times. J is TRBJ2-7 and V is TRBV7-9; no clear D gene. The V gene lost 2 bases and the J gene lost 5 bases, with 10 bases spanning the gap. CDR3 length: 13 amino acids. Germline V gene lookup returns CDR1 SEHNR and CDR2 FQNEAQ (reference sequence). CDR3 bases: TGTGCCAGCAGCTTAATGCCTGAACACGAGCAGTACTTC. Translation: CASSLMPEHEQYF.

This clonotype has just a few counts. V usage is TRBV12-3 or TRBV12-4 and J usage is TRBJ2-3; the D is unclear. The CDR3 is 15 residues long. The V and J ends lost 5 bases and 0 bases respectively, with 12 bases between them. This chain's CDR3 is CASSPGDTSTDTQYF. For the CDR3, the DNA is TGTGCCAGCAGTCCCGGTGATACTAGCACAGATACGCAGTATTTT.

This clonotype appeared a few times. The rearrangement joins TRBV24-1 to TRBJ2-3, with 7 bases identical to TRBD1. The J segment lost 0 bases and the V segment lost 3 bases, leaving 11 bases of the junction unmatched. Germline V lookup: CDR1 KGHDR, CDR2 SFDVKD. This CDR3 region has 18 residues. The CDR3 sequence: CATSDTGTVVSSTDTQYF. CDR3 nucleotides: TGTGCCACCAGTGATACCGGGACAGTAGTCTCTAGCACAGATACGCAGTATTTT.

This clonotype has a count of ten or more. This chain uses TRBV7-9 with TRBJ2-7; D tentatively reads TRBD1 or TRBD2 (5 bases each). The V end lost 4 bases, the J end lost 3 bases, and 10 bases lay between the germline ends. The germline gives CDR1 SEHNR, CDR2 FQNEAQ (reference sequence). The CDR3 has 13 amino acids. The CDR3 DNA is TGTGCCAGCAGCTCGGGACGGATCTACGAGCAGTACTTC. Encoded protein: CASSSGRIYEQYF.

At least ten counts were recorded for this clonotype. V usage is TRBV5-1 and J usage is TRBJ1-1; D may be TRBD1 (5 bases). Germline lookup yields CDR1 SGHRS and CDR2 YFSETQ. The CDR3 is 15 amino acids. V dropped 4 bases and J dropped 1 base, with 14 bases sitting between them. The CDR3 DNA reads TGCGCCAGCAGCAAGTCCGGGACTTCGAACACTGAAGCTTTCTTT. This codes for CASSKSGTSNTEAFF.

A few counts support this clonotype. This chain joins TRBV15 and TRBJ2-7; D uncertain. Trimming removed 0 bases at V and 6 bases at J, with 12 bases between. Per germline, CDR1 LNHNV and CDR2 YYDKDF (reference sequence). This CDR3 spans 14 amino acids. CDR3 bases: TGTGCCACCAGCAGAGAGGGGTTTCCGGTCGAGCAGTACTTC. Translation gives CATSREGFPVEQYF.

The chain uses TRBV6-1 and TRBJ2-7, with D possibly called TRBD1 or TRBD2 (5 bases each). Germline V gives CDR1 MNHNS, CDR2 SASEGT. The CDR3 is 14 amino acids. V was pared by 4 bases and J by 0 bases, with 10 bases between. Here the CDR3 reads CASSARGGSYEQYF. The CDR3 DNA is TGTGCCAGCAGTGCCCGTGGGGGCTCCTACGAGCAGTACTTC.